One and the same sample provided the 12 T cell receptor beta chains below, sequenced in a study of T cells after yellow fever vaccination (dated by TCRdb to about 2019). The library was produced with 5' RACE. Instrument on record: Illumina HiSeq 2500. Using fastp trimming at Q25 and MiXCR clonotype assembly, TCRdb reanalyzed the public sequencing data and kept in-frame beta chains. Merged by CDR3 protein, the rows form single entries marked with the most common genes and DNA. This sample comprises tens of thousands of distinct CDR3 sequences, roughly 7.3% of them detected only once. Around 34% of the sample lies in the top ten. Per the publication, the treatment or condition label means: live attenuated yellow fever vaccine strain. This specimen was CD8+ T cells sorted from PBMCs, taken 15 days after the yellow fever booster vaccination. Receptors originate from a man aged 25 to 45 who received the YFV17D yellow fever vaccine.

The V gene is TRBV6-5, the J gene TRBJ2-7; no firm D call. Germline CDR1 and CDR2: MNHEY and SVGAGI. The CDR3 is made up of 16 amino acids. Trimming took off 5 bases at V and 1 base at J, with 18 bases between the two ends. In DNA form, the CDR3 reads TGTGCCAGCAGTCCCACGCTTACGGACGGATCCTACGAGCAGTACTTC. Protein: CASSPTLTDGSYEQYF.

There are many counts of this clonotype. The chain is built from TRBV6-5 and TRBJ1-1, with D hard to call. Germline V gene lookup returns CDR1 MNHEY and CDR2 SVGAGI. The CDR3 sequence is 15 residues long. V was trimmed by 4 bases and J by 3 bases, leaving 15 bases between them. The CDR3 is CASSFGPPKYTEAFF. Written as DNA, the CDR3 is TGTGCCAGCAGTTTCGGCCCCCCGAAGTACACTGAAGCTTTCTTT.

The CDR3 loop reads CASSLAGADTQYF. CDR3 nucleotides: TGTGCCAGCAGCTTAGCGGGAGCAGATACGCAGTATTTT. The chain joins TRBV5-8 to TRBJ2-3, with 8 positions matching TRBD2. The length of the CDR3 is 13 residues. CDR1 is SGHTS and CDR2 is YDEGEE in the germline V gene. J gave up 4 bases and V 2 bases, and 0 bases lay outside the gene matches.

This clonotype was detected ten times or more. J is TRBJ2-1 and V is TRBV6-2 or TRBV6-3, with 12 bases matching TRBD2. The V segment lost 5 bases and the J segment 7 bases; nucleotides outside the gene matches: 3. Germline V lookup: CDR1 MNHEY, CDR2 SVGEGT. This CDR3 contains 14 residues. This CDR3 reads CASSLGTSGNEQFF. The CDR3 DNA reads TGTGCCAGCAGTCTGGGGACTAGCGGGAATGAGCAGTTCTTC.

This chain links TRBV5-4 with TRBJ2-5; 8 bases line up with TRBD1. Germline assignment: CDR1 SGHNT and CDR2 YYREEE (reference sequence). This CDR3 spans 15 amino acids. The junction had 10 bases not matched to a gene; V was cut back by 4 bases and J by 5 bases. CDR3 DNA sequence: TGTGCCAGCAGCGAAGGGACAGGAACGTTGGAGACCCAGTACTTC. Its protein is CASSEGTGTLETQYF.

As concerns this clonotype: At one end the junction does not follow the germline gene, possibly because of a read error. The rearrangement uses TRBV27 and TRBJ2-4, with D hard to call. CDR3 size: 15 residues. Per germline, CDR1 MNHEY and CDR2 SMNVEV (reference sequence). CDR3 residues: CTSIKPPEDKNIQYF. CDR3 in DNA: TGCACCAGCATTAAGCCCCCCGAGGACAAAAACATTCAGTACTTC.

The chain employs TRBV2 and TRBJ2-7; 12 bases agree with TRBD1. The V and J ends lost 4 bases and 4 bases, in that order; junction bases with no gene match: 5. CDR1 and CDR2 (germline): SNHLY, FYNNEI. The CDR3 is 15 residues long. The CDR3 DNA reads TGTGCCAGCAGTGGACCGGGACAGGGGGCTTACGAGCAGTACTTC. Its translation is CASSGPGQGAYEQYF.

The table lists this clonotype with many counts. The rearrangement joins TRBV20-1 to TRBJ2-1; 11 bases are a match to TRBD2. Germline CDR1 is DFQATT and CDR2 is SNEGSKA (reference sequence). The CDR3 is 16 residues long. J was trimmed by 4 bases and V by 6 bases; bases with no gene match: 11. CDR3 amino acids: CSARGLADLGYNEQFF. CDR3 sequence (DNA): TGCAGTGCCCGGGGACTAGCGGACCTAGGGTACAATGAGCAGTTCTTC.

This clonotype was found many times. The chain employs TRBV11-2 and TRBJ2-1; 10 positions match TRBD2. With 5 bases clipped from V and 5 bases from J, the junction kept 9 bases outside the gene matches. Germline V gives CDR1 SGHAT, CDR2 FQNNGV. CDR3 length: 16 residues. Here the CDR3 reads CASSASGTSADNEQFF. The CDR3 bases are TGTGCCAGCAGCGCGTCCGGGACTAGCGCGGACAATGAGCAGTTCTTC. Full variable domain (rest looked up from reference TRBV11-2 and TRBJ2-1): EAGVAQSPRYKIIEKRQSVAFWCNPISGHATLYWYQQILGQGPKLLIQFQNNGVVDDSQLPKDRFSAERLKGVDSTLKIQPAKLEDSAVYLCASSASGTSADNEQFFGPGTRLTVL.

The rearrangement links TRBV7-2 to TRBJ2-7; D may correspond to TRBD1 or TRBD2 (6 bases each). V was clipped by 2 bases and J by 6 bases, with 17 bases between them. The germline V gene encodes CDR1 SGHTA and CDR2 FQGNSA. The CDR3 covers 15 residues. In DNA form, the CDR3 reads TGTGCCAGCAGCTTATCGGGGGCAGGTCTCTCCGAGCAGTACTTC. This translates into CASSLSGAGLSEQYF. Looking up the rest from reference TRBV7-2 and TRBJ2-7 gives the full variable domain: GAGVSQSPSNKVTEKGKDVELRCDPISGHTALYWYRQSLGQGLEFLIYFQGNSAPDKSGLPSDRFSAERTGGSVSTLTIQRTQQEDSAVYLCASSLSGAGLSEQYFGPGTRLTVT.

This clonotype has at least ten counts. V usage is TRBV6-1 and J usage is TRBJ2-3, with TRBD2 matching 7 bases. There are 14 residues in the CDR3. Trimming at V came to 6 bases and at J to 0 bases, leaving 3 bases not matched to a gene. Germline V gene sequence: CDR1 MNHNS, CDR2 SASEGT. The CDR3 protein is CASRASGSTDTQYF. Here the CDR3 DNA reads TGTGCCAGCAGAGCTAGCGGTAGCACAGATACGCAGTATTTT.

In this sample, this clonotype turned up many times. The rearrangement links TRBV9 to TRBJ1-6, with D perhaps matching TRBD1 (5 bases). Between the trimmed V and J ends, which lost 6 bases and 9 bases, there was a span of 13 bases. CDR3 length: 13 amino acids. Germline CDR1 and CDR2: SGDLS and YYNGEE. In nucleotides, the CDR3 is TGTGCCAGCAACGCGGGGGACGCTTCACCCCTCCACTTT. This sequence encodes CASNAGDASPLHF.